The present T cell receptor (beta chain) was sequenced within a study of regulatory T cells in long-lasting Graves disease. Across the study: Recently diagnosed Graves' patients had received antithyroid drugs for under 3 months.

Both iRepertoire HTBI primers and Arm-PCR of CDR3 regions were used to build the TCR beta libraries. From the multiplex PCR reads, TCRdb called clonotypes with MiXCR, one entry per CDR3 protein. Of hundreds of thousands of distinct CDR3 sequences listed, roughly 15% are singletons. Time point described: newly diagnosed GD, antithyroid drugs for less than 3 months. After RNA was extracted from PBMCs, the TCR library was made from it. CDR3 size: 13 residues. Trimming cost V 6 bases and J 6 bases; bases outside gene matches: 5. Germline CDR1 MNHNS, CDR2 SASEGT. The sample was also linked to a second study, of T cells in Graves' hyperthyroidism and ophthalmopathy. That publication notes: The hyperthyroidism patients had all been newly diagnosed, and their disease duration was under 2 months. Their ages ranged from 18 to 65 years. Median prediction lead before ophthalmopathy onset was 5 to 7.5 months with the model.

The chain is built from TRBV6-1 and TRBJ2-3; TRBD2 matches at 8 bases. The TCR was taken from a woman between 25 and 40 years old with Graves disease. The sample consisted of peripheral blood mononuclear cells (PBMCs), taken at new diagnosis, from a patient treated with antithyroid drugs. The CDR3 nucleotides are TGTGCCAGCAGGTTAGCGGGAATCGATACGCAGTATTTT. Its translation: CASRLAGIDTQYF.